This is a list of T cell receptor beta chains from one sample in a study of blood T cell repertoires in COVID-19. Repertoires were generated with immunoSEQ multiplex PCR, while TCRdb's copy carries only in-frame clones and drops some. The repertoire consists of a few hundred thousand clones, with 85% to 90% occurring once and the leading ten covering roughly 1.1%. The specimen sequenced was PBMCs or T cells enriched from blood (not recorded which). All receptors derive from a man aged 25 to 40 who had recovered from COVID-19. CDR3s include the opening cysteine and the closing phenylalanine or tryptophan. Each record gives: D gene, CDR3 length, J gene, clone size, V gene, CDR3 protein, CDR3 DNA. D genes are given only for firm matches. Clone size is given for some rows only: seen once, a few or many times, or a class if the clone is expanded.

d_call: TRBD1; cdr3_length: 14; j_call: TRBJ1-2; clone_size: .; v_call: TRBV27; cdr3_aa: CASSSDRTGGGYTF; cdr3_nt: TGTGCCAGCAGTTCAGACCGAACAGGGGGAGGCTACACCTTC
d_call: TRBD1; cdr3_length: 16; j_call: TRBJ1-5; clone_size: .; v_call: TRBV28; cdr3_aa: CASSSGQGASNQPQHF; cdr3_nt: TGTGCCAGCAGTTCAGGACAGGGGGCTAGCAATCAGCCCCAGCATTTT
d_call: TRBD1; cdr3_length: 15; j_call: TRBJ1-1; clone_size: .; v_call: TRBV5-1; cdr3_aa: CASSFDRTGGTEAFF; cdr3_nt: TGCGCCAGCAGCTTCGACCGGACAGGGGGCACTGAAGCTTTCTTT
d_call: .; cdr3_length: 13; j_call: TRBJ1-4; clone_size: once; v_call: TRBV7-8; cdr3_aa: CASSQYSNEKLFF; cdr3_nt: TGTGCCAGCAGCCAGTACAGTAATGAAAAACTGTTTTTT
d_call: TRBD1; cdr3_length: 15; j_call: TRBJ2-5; clone_size: .; v_call: TRBV5-6; cdr3_aa: CASSLGVRGPETQYF; cdr3_nt: TGTGCCAGCAGCTTGGGGGTCAGGGGGCCAGAGACCCAGTACTTC
d_call: .; cdr3_length: 14; j_call: TRBJ2-2; clone_size: once; v_call: TRBV6-5; cdr3_aa: CASSIGANTGELFF; cdr3_nt: TGTGCCAGCAGTATCGGGGCGAACACCGGGGAGCTGTTTTTT
d_call: .; cdr3_length: 15; j_call: TRBJ2-1; clone_size: .; v_call: TRBV3-1/TRBV3-2; cdr3_aa: CASSQEQLIYNEQFF; cdr3_nt: TGTGCCAGCAGCCAAGAACAGTTGATCTACAATGAGCAGTTCTTC
d_call: TRBD1; cdr3_length: 14; j_call: TRBJ1-3; clone_size: .; v_call: TRBV4-1; cdr3_aa: CASSPGQVGNTIYF; cdr3_nt: TGCGCCAGCAGCCCCGGACAGGTCGGAAACACCATATATTTT
d_call: .; cdr3_length: 16; j_call: TRBJ2-1; clone_size: .; v_call: TRBV18; cdr3_aa: CASSPLASDSYNEQFF; cdr3_nt: TGTGCCAGCTCACCCTTGGCTAGCGACTCCTACAATGAGCAGTTCTTC
d_call: TRBD1; cdr3_length: 13; j_call: TRBJ2-7; clone_size: .; v_call: TRBV7-6; cdr3_aa: CASSNTGGYGQYF; cdr3_nt: TGTGCCAGCAGCAACACAGGGGGGTACGGTCAGTACTTC
d_call: TRBD2; cdr3_length: 16; j_call: TRBJ2-5; clone_size: .; v_call: TRBV30; cdr3_aa: CAWSRAGQSGTETQYF; cdr3_nt: TGTGCCTGGAGTCGGGCAGGCCAAAGCGGGACCGAGACCCAGTACTTC
d_call: TRBD2; cdr3_length: 15; j_call: TRBJ2-7; clone_size: once; v_call: TRBV19; cdr3_aa: CASTATGTSVYEQYF; cdr3_nt: TGTGCCAGTACCGCAACCGGGACTAGCGTCTACGAGCAGTACTTC
d_call: TRBD2; cdr3_length: 17; j_call: TRBJ2-1; clone_size: .; v_call: TRBV19; cdr3_aa: CASSLRTSGRAGNEQFF; cdr3_nt: TGTGCCAGTAGTCTCCGGACTAGCGGGAGGGCCGGCAATGAGCAGTTCTTC
d_call: TRBD1; cdr3_length: 17; j_call: TRBJ1-2; clone_size: few; v_call: TRBV13; cdr3_aa: CASSSFYPTGAGIGYTF; cdr3_nt: TGTGCCAGCAGCTCTTTCTACCCGACAGGGGCAGGTATAGGCTACACCTTC
d_call: TRBD2; cdr3_length: 18; j_call: TRBJ2-1; clone_size: .; v_call: TRBV7-9; cdr3_aa: CASSLAPGLAGSYNEQFF; cdr3_nt: TGTGCCAGCAGCTTAGCGCCGGGACTAGCGGGGTCCTACAATGAGCAGTTCTTC
d_call: TRBD2; cdr3_length: 14; j_call: TRBJ2-2; clone_size: once; v_call: TRBV10-2; cdr3_aa: CASLTSGKAGELFF; cdr3_nt: TGCGCCAGCTTGACTAGCGGGAAAGCCGGGGAGCTGTTTTTT
d_call: .; cdr3_length: 17; j_call: TRBJ1-5; clone_size: .; v_call: TRBV28; cdr3_aa: CASSSLGQGGGNQPQHF; cdr3_nt: TGTGCCAGCAGTTCCCTCGGGCAAGGGGGTGGGAATCAGCCCCAGCATTTT
d_call: TRBD1; cdr3_length: 14; j_call: TRBJ1-2; clone_size: .; v_call: TRBV3-1/TRBV3-2; cdr3_aa: CASSQDSGGYGYTF; cdr3_nt: TGTGCCAGCAGCCAAGATTCAGGGGGCTATGGCTACACCTTC
d_call: .; cdr3_length: 15; j_call: TRBJ1-5; clone_size: once; v_call: TRBV18; cdr3_aa: CASLFKLGTNQPQHF; cdr3_nt: TGTGCCAGCCTATTTAAGCTGGGGACTAATCAGCCCCAGCATTTT
d_call: TRBD2; cdr3_length: 15; j_call: TRBJ2-5; clone_size: .; v_call: TRBV7-6; cdr3_aa: CASSLAGTSRETQYF; cdr3_nt: TGTGCCAGCAGCTTAGCCGGGACTAGTCGGGAGACCCAGTACTTC
d_call: .; cdr3_length: 15; j_call: TRBJ1-2; clone_size: once; v_call: TRBV7-2; cdr3_aa: CASSLARGFNYGYTF; cdr3_nt: TGTGCCAGCAGCTTAGCCAGGGGATTTAACTATGGCTACACCTTC
d_call: .; cdr3_length: 14; j_call: TRBJ2-3; clone_size: .; v_call: TRBV14; cdr3_aa: CASSQTTGRDTQYF; cdr3_nt: TGTGCCAGCAGCCAAACGACAGGGAGGGATACGCAGTATTTT